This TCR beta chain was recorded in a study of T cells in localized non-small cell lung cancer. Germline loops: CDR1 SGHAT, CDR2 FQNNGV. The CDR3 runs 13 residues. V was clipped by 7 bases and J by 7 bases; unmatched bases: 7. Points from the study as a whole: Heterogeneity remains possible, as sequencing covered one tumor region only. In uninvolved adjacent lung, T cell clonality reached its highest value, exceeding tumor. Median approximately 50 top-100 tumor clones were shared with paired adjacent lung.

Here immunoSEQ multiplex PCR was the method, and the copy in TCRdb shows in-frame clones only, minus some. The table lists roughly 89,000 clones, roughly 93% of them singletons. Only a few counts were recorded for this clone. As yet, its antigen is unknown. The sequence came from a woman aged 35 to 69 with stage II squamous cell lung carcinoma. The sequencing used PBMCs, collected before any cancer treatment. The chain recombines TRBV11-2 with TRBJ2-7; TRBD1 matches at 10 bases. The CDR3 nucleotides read TGTGCCAGCACCCAGGGACAGGGGAGGGAGCAGTACTTC. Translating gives CASTQGQGREQYF. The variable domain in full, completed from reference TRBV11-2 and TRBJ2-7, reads EAGVAQSPRYKIIEKRQSVAFWCNPISGHATLYWYQQILGQGPKLLIQFQNNGVVDDSQLPKDRFSAERLKGVDSTLKIQPAKLEDSAVYLCASTQGQGREQYFGPGTRLTVT.